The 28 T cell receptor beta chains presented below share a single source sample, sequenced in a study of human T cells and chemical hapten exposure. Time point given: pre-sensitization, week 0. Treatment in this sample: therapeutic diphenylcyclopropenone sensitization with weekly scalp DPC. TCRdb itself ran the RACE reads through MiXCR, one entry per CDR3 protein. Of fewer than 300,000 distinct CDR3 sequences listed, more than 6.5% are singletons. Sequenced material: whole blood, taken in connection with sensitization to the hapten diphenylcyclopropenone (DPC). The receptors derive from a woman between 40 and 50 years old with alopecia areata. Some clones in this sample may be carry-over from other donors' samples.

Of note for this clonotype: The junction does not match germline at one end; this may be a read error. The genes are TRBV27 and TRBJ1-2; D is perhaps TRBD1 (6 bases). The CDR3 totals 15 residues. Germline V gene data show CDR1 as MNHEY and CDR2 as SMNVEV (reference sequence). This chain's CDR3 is CATSRTTGGADGYTF. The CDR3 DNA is TGTGCCACCAGTCGGACGACAGGAGGGGCCGATGGCTACACCTTC.

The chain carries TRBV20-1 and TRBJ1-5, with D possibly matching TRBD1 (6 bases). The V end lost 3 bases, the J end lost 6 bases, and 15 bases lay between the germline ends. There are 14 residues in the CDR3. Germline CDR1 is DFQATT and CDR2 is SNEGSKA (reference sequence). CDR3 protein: CSASPLGAGQPQHF. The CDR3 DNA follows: TGCAGTGCTAGTCCGTTGGGGGCTGGTCAGCCCCAGCATTTT.

The CDR3 nucleotides read TGTGCCAGCAGTCCTAGGGGCCCGAGCTCCTACAATGAGCAGTTCTTC. This codes for CASSPRGPSSYNEQFF. J is TRBJ2-1 and V is TRBV28; the D gene is possibly TRBD1 (5 bases). This CDR3 contains 16 residues. The ends were cut back, 5 bases at V and 0 bases at J, with 14 bases in the middle. The germline gives CDR1 MDHEN, CDR2 SYDVKM.

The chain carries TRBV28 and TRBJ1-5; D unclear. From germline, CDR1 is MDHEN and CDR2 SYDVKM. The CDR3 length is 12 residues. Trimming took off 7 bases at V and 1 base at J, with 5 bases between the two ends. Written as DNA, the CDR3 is TGTGCCAGCAAGGACAGCAATCAGCCCCAGCATTTT. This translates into CASKDSNQPQHF.

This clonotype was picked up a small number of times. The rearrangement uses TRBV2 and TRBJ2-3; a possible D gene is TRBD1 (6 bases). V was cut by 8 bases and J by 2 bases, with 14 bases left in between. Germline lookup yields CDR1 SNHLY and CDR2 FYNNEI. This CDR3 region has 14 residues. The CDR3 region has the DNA TGTGCCAGCCAAAGGACAGTCCTCACAGATACGCAGTATTTT. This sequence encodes CASQRTVLTDTQYF.

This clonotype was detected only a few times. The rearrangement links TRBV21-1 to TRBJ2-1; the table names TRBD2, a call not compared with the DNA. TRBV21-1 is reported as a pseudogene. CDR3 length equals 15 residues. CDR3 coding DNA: TGTGCCAGCAGCAAAGGGTTACAGGGAGGGAATGAGCAGTTCTTC. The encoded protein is CASSKGLQGGNEQFF.

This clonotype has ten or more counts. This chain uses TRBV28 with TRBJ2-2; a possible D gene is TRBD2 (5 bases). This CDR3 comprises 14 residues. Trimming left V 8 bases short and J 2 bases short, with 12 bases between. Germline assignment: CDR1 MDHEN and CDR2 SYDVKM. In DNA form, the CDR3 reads TGTGCCAGCCAGCTAGCAGGAAACACCGGGGAGCTGTTTTTT. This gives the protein CASQLAGNTGELFF.

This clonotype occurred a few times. CDR3: CASSVAVELYEQFF. The CDR3 DNA is TGTGCCAGCAGCGTAGCGGTTGAGCTTTATGAGCAGTTCTTC. The V and J genes are TRBV9 and TRBJ2-1; D gene unclear. Between the trimmed V and J ends, which lost 0 bases and 8 bases, there was a span of 12 bases. The germline gives CDR1 SGDLS, CDR2 YYNGEE. The CDR3 extends over 14 amino acids.

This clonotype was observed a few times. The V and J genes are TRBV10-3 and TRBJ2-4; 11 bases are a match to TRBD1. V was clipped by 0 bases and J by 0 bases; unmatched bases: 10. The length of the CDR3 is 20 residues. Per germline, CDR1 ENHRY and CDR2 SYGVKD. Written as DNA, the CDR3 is TGTGCCATCAGTGAGTCCGTTAGGACAGGGGGCGGCTTAGCCAAAAACATTCAGTACTTC. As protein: CAISESVRTGGGLAKNIQYF.

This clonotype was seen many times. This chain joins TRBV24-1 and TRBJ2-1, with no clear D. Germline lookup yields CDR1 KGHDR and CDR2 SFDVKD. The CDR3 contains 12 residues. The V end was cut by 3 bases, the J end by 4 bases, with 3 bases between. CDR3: CATSDGYNEQFF. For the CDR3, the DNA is TGTGCCACCAGTGATGGGTACAATGAGCAGTTCTTC.

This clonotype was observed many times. The CDR3 DNA reads as TGTGCCAGCAGTTTATCCTCGACGGGCGCCTGGGATCCCCTCCACTTT. Translated: CASSLSSTGAWDPLHF. The chain employs TRBV27 and TRBJ1-6; D not certain. This CDR3 region has 16 residues. Germline V lookup: CDR1 MNHEY, CDR2 SMNVEV (reference sequence). The V end was cut by 0 bases, the J end by 13 bases, with 19 bases between.

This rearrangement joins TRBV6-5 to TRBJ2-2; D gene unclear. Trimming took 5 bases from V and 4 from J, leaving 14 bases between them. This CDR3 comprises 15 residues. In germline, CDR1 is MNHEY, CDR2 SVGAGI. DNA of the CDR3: TGTGCCAGCAGTCGCTATTATGTTGGCACCGGGGAGCTGTTTTTT. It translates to CASSRYYVGTGELFF.

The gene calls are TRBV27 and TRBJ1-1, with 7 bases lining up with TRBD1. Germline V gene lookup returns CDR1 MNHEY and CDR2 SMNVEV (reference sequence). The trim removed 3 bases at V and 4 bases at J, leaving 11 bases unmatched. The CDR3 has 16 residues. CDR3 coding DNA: TGTGCCAGCAGTTTTCTTGAGGGCAGGGGGAGCACTGAAGCTTTCTTT. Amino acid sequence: CASSFLEGRGSTEAFF.

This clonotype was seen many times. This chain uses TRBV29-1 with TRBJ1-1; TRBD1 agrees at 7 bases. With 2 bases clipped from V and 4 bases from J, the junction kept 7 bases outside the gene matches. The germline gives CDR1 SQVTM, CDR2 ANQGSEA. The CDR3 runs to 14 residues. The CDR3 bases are TGCAGCGTTGAAAGTGGACAGGTGAGCACTGAAGCTTTCTTT. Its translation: CSVESGQVSTEAFF.

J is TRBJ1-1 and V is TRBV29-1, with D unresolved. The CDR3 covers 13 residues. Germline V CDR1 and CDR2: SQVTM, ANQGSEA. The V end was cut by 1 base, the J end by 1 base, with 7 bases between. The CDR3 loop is CSVEAPSNTEAFF. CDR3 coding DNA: TGCAGCGTTGAAGCGCCTTCGAACACTGAAGCTTTCTTT.

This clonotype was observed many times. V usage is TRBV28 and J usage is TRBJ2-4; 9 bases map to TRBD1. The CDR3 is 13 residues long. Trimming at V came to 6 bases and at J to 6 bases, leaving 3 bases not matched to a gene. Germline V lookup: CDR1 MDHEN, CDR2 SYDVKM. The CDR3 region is CASRGTGLNIQYF. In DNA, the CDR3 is TGTGCCAGCAGAGGGACAGGGTTAAACATTCAGTACTTC.

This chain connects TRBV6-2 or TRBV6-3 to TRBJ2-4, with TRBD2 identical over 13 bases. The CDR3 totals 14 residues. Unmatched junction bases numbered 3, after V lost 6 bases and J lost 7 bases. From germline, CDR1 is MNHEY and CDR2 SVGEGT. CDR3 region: CASRQLAGGNIQYF. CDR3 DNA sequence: TGTGCCAGCAGACAACTAGCGGGAGGGAACATTCAGTACTTC.

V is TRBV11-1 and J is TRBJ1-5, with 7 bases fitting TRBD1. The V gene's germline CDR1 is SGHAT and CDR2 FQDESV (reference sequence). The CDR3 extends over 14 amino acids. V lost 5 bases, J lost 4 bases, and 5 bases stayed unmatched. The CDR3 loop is CASSPTGQNQPQHF. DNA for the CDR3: TGTGCCAGCAGCCCGACAGGGCAGAATCAGCCCCAGCATTTT.

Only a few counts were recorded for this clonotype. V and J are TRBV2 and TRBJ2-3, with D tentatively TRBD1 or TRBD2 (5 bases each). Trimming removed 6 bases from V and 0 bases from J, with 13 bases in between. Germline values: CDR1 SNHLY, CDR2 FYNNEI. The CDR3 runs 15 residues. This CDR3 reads CASSLRDASTDTQYF. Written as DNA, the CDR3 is TGTGCCAGCAGCCTCCGGGACGCCAGCACAGATACGCAGTATTTT.

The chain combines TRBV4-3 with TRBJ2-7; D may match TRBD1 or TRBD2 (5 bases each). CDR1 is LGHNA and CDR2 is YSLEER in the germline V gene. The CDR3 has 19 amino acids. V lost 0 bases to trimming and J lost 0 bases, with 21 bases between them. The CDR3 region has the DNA TGCGCCAGCAGCCAAGACGCCCTGAGGGGTCCCCGGGGCTCCTACGAGCAGTACTTC. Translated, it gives CASSQDALRGPRGSYEQYF.

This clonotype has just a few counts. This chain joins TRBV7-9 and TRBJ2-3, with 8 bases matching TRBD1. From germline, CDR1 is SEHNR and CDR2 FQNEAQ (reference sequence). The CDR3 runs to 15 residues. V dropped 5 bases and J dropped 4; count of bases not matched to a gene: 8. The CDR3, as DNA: TGTGCCAGCAGCCCCCGGACAGGGAGTGCAGATACGCAGTATTTT. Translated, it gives CASSPRTGSADTQYF.

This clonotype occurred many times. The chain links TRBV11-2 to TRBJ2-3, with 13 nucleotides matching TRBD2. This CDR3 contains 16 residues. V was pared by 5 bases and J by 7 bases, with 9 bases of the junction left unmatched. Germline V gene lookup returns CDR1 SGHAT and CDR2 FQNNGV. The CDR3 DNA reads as TGTGCCAGCAGCCCCCCGGGACTAGCGGGAAGGAATACGCAGTATTTT. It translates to CASSPPGLAGRNTQYF. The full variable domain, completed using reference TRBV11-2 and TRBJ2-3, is EAGVAQSPRYKIIEKRQSVAFWCNPISGHATLYWYQQILGQGPKLLIQFQNNGVVDDSQLPKDRFSAERLKGVDSTLKIQPAKLEDSAVYLCASSPPGLAGRNTQYFGPGTRLTVL.

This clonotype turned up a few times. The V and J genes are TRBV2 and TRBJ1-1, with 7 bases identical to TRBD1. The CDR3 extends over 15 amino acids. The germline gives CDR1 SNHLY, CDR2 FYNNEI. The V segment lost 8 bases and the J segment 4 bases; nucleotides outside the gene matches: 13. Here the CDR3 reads CASRPTTGAGTEAFF. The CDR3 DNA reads TGTGCCAGCCGCCCTACAACAGGGGCGGGCACTGAAGCTTTCTTT.

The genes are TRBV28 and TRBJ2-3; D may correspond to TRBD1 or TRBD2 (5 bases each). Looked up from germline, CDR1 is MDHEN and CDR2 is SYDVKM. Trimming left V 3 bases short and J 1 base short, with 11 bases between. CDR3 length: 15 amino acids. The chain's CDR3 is CASSFSGTGTDTQYF. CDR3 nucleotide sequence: TGTGCCAGCAGTTTTTCAGGGACGGGCACAGATACGCAGTATTTT. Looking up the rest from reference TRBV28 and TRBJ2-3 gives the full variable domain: DVKVTQSSRYLVKRTGEKVFLECVQDMDHENMFWYRQDPGLGLRLIYFSYDVKMKEKGDIPEGYSVSREKKERFSLILESASTNQTSMYLCASSFSGTGTDTQYFGPGTRLTVL.

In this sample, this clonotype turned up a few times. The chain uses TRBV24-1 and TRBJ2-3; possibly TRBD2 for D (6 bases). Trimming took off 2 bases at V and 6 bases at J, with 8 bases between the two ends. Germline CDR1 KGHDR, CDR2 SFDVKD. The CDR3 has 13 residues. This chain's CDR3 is CATSDSGVDTQYF. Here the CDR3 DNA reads TGTGCCACCAGTGATTCGGGAGTCGATACGCAGTATTTT.

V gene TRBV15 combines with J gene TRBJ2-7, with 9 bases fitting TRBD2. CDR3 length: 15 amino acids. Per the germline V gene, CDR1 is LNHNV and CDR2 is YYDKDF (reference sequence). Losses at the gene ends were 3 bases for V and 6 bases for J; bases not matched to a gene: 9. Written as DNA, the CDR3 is TGTGCCACCAGCAGGGGTACGGGACTAGCCGCCGAGCAGTACTTC. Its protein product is CATSRGTGLAAEQYF.

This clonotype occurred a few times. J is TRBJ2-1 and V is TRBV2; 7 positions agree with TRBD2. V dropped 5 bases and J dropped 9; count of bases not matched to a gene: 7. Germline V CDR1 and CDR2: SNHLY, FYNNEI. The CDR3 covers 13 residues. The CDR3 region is CASSQVLAVEQFF. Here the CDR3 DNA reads TGTGCCAGCAGTCAGGTGCTAGCGGTTGAGCAGTTCTTC.

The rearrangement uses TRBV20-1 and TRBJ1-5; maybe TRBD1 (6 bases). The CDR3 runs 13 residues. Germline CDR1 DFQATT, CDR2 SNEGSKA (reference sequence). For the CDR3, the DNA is TGCAGCGCCTCAGGGGCTTTCAATCAGCCCCAGCATTTT. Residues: CSASGAFNQPQHF.